A selection of T cell receptor beta chains follows, all from one sample in a study of CD4 T cells in relation to SARS-CoV-2 and coronaviruses. Repertoires were generated with immunoSEQ multiplex PCR, while TCRdb's copy carries only in-frame clones and drops some. The repertoire holds 60,000 to 80,000 clones, with about nine tenths as singletons. Sample: memory CD4+ T cells from PBMCs. These receptors all stem from a human donor in good health. Each CDR3 is given with its conserved first and last residue. D genes are given only for firm matches. Clone size is given for some rows only: seen once, a few or many times, or a class if the clone is expanded.

V gene	J gene	clone size	D gene	CDR3 protein	CDR3 DNA
TRBV7-8	TRBJ1-2	once	TRBD1	CASSETGRSYGYTF	TGTGCCAGCAGCGAGACAGGGCGAAGCTATGGCTACACCTTC
TRBV5-1	TRBJ1-1	.	.	CASSLRLQNTEAFF	TGCGCCAGCAGCCTGAGGCTACAGAACACTGAAGCTTTCTTT
TRBV11-2	TRBJ2-5	.	TRBD1	CASSEGTGFQETQYF	TGTGCCAGCAGCGAAGGGACAGGGTTTCAAGAGACCCAGTACTTC
TRBV6-4	TRBJ2-7	.	.	CASSAPGSPSYEQYF	TGTGCCAGCAGTGCTCCAGGGTCACCCTCCTACGAGCAGTACTTC
TRBV27	TRBJ2-3	.	.	CASSLSRADVTDTQYF	TGTGCCAGCAGTTTATCGAGGGCAGATGTGACAGATACGCAGTATTTT
TRBV15	TRBJ2-1	.	TRBD2	CATSRLSRALANYNEQFF	TGTGCCACCAGCAGGTTGAGTCGCGCACTAGCGAATTACAATGAGCAGTTCTTC
TRBV18	TRBJ2-4	.	.	CASSPPGALAKNIQYF	TGTGCCAGCTCACCACCTGGGGCTCTAGCCAAAAACATTCAGTACTTC
TRBV6-2/TRBV6-3	TRBJ1-1	.	TRBD1	CASSRPGQGAVSTEAFF	TGTGCCAGCAGTAGACCGGGACAGGGCGCAGTCAGCACTGAAGCTTTCTTT
TRBV18	TRBJ1-4	.	TRBD1	CASSPDGQGVGKLFF	TGTGCCAGCTCACCAGACGGACAGGGAGTCGGAAAACTGTTTTTT
TRBV10-3	TRBJ2-2	.	TRBD1	CAISPGTGANTGELFF	TGTGCCATCAGTCCTGGGACAGGGGCGAACACCGGGGAGCTGTTTTTT
TRBV6-6	TRBJ1-2	.	.	CATTFSRESYGYTF	TGTGCCACCACCTTTAGTCGGGAGAGCTATGGCTACACCTTC
TRBV5-4	TRBJ2-7	.	.	CASSLTAAYEQYF	TGTGCCAGCAGCTTGACGGCAGCTTACGAGCAGTACTTC
TRBV5-1	TRBJ1-2	once	.	CASSLGEGPYGYTF	TGCGCCAGCAGCTTAGGAGAGGGTCCTTATGGCTACACCTTC
TRBV28	TRBJ1-1	.	TRBD1	CATSTTGPTEAFF	TGTGCCACTTCCACGACAGGGCCCACTGAAGCTTTCTTT
TRBV28	TRBJ1-4	.	.	CASSSPQFTNEKLFF	TGTGCCAGCAGTTCTCCACAGTTTACTAATGAAAAACTGTTTTTT
TRBV9	TRBJ2-3	.	.	CASSVGVSSTDTQYF	TGTGCCAGCAGCGTAGGGGTCAGTAGCACAGATACGCAGTATTTT
TRBV10-3	TRBJ2-4	.	TRBD1	CAISEFTGDSDIQYF	TGTGCCATCAGTGAGTTTACAGGGGATTCCGACATTCAGTACTTC
TRBV7-8	TRBJ1-6	.	.	CASTLMSGGNSPLHF	TGTGCCAGCACCTTAATGTCAGGAGGAAATTCACCCCTCCACTTT
TRBV24-1	TRBJ2-3	.	.	CATSGEYPPDTQYF	TGTGCCACCAGTGGCGAATACCCCCCAGATACGCAGTATTTT
TRBV6-5	TRBJ2-2	once	TRBD2	CASSRAGGNTGELFF	TGTGCCAGCAGCCGAGCGGGGGGGAACACCGGGGAGCTGTTTTTT
TRBV2	TRBJ2-7	.	.	CACCSAPGAEQYF	TGTGCCTGCTGTTCTGCACCCGGGGCCGAGCAGTACTTC
TRBV7-9	TRBJ2-7	few	.	CASSWGAYEQYF	TGTGCCAGCAGCTGGGGGGCCTACGAGCAGTACTTC
TRBV3-1/TRBV3-2	TRBJ2-1	.	TRBD2	CASSPGTSGEGQFF	TGTGCCAGCAGCCCCGGGACTAGCGGGGAAGGGCAGTTCTTC
TRBV3-1/TRBV3-2	TRBJ2-3	.	.	CASSQRLDTDTQYF	TGTGCCAGCAGCCAAAGACTAGACACAGATACGCAGTATTTT
TRBV25-1	TRBJ1-1	.	.	CASSDRRNMNTEAFF	TGTGCCAGCAGTGATCGTCGGAACATGAACACTGAAGCTTTCTTT